This T cell receptor (beta chain) is from a study of cytomegalovirus exposure and HLA in healthy donors. Sequenced by immunoSEQ multiplex PCR; TCRdb stores in-frame clones only, minus some. The sample yields tens of thousands of clones, 85% to 95% seen once. This clone was seen once. CDR1 and CDR2 from the germline V gene are SGHRS and YFSETQ. The CDR3 spans 13 residues. J lost 3 bases, V lost 2 bases, and 0 bases had no gene match. Specimen: PBMCs. The chain recombines TRBV5-1 with TRBJ1-1; 8 bases line up with TRBD1. The source is a woman aged 18-29 years in good health and CMV-seropositive. Written as DNA, the CDR3 is TGCGCCAGCAGCTTACAGGGGGACACTGAAGCTTTCTTT. Translating it yields CASSLQGDTEAFF.